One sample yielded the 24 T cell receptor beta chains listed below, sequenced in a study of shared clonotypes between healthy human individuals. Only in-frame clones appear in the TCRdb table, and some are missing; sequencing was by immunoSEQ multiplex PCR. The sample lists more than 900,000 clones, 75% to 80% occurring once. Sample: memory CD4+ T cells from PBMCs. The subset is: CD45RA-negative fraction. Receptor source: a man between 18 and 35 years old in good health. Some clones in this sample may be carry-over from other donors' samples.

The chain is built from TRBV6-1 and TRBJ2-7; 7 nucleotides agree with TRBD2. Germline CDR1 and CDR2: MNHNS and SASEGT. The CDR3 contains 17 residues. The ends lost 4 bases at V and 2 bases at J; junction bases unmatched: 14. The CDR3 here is CASSVIIGTSEAYEQYF. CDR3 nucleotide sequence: TGTGCCAGCAGTGTAATAATAGGAACTAGCGAGGCCTACGAGCAGTACTTC.

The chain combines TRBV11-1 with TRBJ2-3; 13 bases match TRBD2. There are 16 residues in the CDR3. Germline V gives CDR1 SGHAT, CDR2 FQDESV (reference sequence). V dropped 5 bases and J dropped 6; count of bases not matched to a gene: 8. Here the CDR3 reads CASSRTSGSGGDTQYF. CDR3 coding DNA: TGTGCCAGCAGCCGGACTAGCGGGAGCGGTGGGGATACGCAGTATTTT.

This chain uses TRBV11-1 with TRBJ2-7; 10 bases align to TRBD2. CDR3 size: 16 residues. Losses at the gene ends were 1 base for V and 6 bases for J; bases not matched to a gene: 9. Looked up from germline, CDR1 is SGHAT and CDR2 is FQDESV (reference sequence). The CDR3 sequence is CASSLGSSGRAIEQYF. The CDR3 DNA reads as TGTGCCAGCAGCTTAGGCTCGAGCGGGAGGGCCATCGAGCAGTACTTC.

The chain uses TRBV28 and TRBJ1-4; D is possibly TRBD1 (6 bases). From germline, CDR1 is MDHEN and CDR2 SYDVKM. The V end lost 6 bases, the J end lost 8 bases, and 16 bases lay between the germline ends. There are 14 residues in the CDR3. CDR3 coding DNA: TGTGCCAGCAGCAGGGGAGCCTCCTACGAAAAACTGTTTTTT. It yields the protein CASSRGASYEKLFF.

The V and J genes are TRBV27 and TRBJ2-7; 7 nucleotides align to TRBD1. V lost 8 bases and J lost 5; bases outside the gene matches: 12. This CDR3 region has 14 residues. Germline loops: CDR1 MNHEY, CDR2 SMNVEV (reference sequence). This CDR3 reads CASQGDGGYHEQYF. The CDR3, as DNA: TGTGCCAGCCAGGGGGACGGCGGGTACCACGAGCAGTACTTC.

CDR3 amino acids: CASSLPRGGETQYF. The CDR3 region has the DNA TGTGCCAGCAGCCTACCACGGGGAGGAGAGACCCAGTACTTC. The chain links TRBV5-4 to TRBJ2-5; D may be TRBD2 (6 bases). CDR1 SGHNT and CDR2 YYREEE come from the germline V gene (reference sequence). This CDR3 region has 14 residues. The ends were cut back, 4 bases at V and 4 bases at J, with 14 bases in the middle.

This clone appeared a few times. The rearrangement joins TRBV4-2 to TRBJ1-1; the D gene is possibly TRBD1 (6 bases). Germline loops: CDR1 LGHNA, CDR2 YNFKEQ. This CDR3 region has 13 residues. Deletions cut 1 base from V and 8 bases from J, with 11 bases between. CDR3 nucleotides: TGTGCCAGCAGCCAAGTTACTCAGGGGGAAGCTTTCTTT. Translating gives CASSQVTQGEAFF.

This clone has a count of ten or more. The DNA for the CDR3 is TGTGCCAGCAGCGTAGGGGGCTGGAGCACAGATACGCAGTATTTT. It translates to CASSVGGWSTDTQYF. The chain links TRBV9 to TRBJ2-3, with a tentative D call TRBD1 (5 bases). Trimming took off 0 bases at V and 0 bases at J, with 8 bases between the two ends. The germline gives CDR1 SGDLS, CDR2 YYNGEE. The CDR3 covers 15 residues.

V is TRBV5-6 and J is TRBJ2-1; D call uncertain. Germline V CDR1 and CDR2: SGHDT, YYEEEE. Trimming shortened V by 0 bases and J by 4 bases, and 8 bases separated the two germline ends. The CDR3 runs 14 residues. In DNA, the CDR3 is TGTGCCAGCAGCTTGGTAGGGCAGTACAATGAGCAGTTCTTC. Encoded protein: CASSLVGQYNEQFF.

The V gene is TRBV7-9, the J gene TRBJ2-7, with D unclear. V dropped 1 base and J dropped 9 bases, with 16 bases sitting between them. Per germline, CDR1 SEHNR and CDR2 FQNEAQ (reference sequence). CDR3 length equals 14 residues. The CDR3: CASSLEGYLAVQYF. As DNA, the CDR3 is TGTGCCAGCAGCTTAGAGGGTTACCTGGCTGTGCAGTACTTC. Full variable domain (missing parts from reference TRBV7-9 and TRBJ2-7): DTGVSQNPRHKITKRGQNVTFRCDPISEHNRLYWYRQTLGQGPEFLTYFQNEAQLEKSRLLSDRFSAERPKGSFSTLEIQRTEQGDSAMYLCASSLEGYLAVQYFGPGTRLTVT.

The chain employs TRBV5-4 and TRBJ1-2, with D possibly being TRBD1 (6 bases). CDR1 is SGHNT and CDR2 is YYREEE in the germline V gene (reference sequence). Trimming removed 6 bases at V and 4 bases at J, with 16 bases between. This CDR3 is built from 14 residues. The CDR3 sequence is CASTKGEAVYGYTF. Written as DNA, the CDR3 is TGTGCCAGCACTAAGGGGGAGGCGGTCTATGGCTACACCTTC. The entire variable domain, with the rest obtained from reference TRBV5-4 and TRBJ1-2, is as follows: ETGVTQSPTHLIKTRGQQVTLRCSSQSGHNTVSWYQQALGQGPQFIFQYYREEENGRGNFPPRFSGLQFPNYSSELNVNALELDDSALYLCASTKGEAVYGYTFGSGTRLTVV.

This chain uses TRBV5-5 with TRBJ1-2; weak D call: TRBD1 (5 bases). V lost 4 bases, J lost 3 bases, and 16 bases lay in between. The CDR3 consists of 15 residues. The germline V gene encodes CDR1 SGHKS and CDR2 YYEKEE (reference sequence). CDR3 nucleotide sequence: TGTGCCAGCAGCCCGAGCTTTGGGACGTACTATGGCTACACCTTC. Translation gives CASSPSFGTYYGYTF.

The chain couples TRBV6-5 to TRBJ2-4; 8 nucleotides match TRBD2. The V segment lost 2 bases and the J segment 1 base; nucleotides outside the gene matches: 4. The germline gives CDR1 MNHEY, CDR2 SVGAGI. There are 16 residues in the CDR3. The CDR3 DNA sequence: TGTGCCAGCAGTTACACTAGCGGTAATGCCAAAAACATTCAGTACTTC. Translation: CASSYTSGNAKNIQYF.

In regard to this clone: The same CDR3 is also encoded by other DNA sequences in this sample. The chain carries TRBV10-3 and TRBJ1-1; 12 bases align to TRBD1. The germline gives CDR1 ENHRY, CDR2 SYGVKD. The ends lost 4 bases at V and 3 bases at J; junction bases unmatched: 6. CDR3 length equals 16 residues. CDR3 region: CAISGGTGGADTEAFF. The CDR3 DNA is TGTGCCATCAGTGGAGGGACAGGGGGCGCAGACACTGAAGCTTTCTTT.

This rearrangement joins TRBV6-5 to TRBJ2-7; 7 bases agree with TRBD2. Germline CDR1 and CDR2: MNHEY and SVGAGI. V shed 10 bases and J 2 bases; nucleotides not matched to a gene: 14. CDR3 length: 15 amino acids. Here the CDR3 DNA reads TGTGCCATCAGCGACGCACTAGCGCAAGCCTACGAGCAGTACTTC. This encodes CAISDALAQAYEQYF.

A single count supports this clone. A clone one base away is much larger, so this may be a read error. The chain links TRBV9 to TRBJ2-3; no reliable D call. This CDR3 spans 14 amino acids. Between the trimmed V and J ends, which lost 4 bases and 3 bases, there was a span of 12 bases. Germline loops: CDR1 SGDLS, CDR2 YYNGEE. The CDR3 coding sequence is TGTGCCAGCAGCCCCCTGAGCATGACAGATACGCAGTATTTT. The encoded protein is CASSPLSMTDTQYF. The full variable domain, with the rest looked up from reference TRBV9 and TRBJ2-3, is DSGVTQTPKHLITATGQRVTLRCSPRSGDLSVYWYQQSLDQGLQFLIQYYNGEERAKGNILERFSAQQFPDLHSELNLSSLELGDSALYFCASSPLSMTDTQYFGPGTRLTVL.

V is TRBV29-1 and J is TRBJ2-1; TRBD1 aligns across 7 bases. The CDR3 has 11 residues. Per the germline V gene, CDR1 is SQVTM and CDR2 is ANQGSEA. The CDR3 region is CFGQVGDEQFF. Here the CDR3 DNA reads TGCTTCGGACAGGTTGGCGATGAGCAGTTCTTC.

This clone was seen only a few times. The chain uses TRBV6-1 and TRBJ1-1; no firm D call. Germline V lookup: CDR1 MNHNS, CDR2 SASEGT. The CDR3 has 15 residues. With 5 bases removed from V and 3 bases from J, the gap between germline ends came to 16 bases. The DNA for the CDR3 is TGTGCCAGCAGTAAGACTAGTCTCCCCTACACTGAAGCTTTCTTT. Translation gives CASSKTSLPYTEAFF.

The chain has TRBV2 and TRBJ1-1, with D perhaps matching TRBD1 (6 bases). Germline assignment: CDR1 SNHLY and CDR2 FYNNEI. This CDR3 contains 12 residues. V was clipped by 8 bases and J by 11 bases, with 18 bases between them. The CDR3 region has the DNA TGTGCCAGCGGAAGAAACAGGGTAATGGCTTTCTTT. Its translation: CASGRNRVMAFF. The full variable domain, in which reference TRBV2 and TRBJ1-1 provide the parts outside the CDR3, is EPEVTQTPSHQVTQMGQEVILRCVPISNHLYFYWYRQILGQKVEFLVSFYNNEISEKSEIFDDQFSVERPDGSNFTLKIRSTKLEDSAMYFCASGRNRVMAFFGQGTRLTVV.

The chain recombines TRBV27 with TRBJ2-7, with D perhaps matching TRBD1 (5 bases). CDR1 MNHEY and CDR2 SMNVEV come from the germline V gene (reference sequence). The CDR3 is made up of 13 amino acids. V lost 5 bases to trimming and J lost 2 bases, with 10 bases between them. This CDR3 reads CASSPRQPYEQYF. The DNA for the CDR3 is TGTGCCAGCAGTCCCCGACAGCCCTACGAGCAGTACTTC.

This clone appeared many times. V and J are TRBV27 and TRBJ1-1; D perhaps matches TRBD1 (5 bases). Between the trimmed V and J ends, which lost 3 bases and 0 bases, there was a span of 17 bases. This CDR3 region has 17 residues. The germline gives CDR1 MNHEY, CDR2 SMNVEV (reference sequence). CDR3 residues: CASSFSRESWMNTEAFF. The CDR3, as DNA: TGTGCCAGCAGTTTCTCCAGGGAATCATGGATGAACACTGAAGCTTTCTTT.

In nucleotides, the CDR3 is TGTGCCAGTCCGAAAACGATTCCGGGACGACGTGGAGAGGAGCAGTTCTTC. It encodes CASPKTIPGRRGEEQFF. V usage is TRBV27 and J usage is TRBJ2-1; tentatively, D is TRBD1 or TRBD2 (5 bases each). V lost 9 bases, J lost 10 bases, and 31 bases lay in between. This CDR3 has 17 residues. Germline V CDR1 and CDR2: MNHEY, SMNVEV (reference sequence).

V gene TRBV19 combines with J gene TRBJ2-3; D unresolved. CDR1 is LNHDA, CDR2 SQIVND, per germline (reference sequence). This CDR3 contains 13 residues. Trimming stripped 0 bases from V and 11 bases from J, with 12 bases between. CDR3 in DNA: TGTGCCAGTAGTATAGATCCTGGGAATAGGCAGTATTTT. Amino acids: CASSIDPGNRQYF.

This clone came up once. The CDR3 DNA sequence: TGTGCCAGCAGCGTTGACAGAGATACGCAGTATTTT. Translation: CASSVDRDTQYF. The chain joins TRBV5-4 to TRBJ2-3; a possible D gene is TRBD1 (5 bases). Trimming removed 4 bases at V and 5 bases at J, with 8 bases between. The length of the CDR3 is 12 residues. Germline V gene sequence: CDR1 SGHNT, CDR2 YYREEE (reference sequence).